The next 28 T cell receptor beta chains were all read from a single sample in a study of post-analysis software for immune sequencing data. The study's findings and limits: Roughly five TRBV segments were significantly more frequent in patients than in controls. TRBV5-6, TRBV5-1 and TRBV20-1 were among these segments.

These receptors are not linked to any known antigen. Incorporated into the TCR beta cDNA libraries were unique molecular identifiers, which served to reduce PCR and sequencing biases. TCRdb reanalysed the PCR reads using MiXCR and keeps one entry per CDR3 protein. Counted here are around 250,000 distinct CDR3 sequences, 35% to 40% occurring once; the ten biggest clones make up 4% to 6%. What was sequenced was blood. The receptors shown here come from a girl aged 5-17 years with multiple sclerosis.

As for this clonotype: Possible read error: a much larger clone is one base away. The chain has TRBV29-1 and TRBJ2-5; 9 nucleotides align to TRBD1. Near its end, the DNA agrees better with TRBJ2-7, so the J call may be wrong. The V gene's germline CDR1 is SQVTM and CDR2 ANQGSEA. The CDR3 length is 14 residues. CDR3 nucleotide sequence: TGCAGCGTCACGGGACAGGGTGAGGGTATCGAGCAGTACTTC. Its protein is CSVTGQGEGIEQYF.

The chain combines TRBV29-1 with TRBJ1-2; 7 nucleotides match TRBD1. This CDR3 region has 13 residues. The germline gives CDR1 SQVTM, CDR2 ANQGSEA. Trimming took 6 bases from V and 6 from J; bases not matched to a gene: 10. CDR3 nucleotides: TGCAGCGTCGGCCGAGGGGGCGAAGATGGCTACACCTTC. It yields the protein CSVGRGGEDGYTF.

This clonotype has only a few counts. Being one base from a much bigger clone, this may be a read error. The genes are TRBV4-2 and TRBJ2-3; D is uncertain. The CDR3 extends over 13 amino acids. Germline V lookup: CDR1 LGHNA, CDR2 YNFKEQ. CDR3 nucleotide sequence: TGTGCCGGCAGCCAAGATGACCATAATACGCAGTATTTT. Its protein product is CAGSQDDHNTQYF.

This chain links TRBV24-1 with TRBJ1-2; TRBD1 agrees at 8 bases. This CDR3 comprises 14 residues. CDR1 and CDR2 from the germline V gene are KGHDR and SFDVKD. The V gene end was trimmed by 8 bases and the J gene end by 0 bases; junction bases not matched to a gene: 4. CDR3 protein: CATIKDRANYGYTF. The CDR3 DNA reads as TGTGCCACCATTAAGGACAGGGCTAACTATGGCTACACCTTC.

This clonotype was seen at least ten times. The rearrangement links TRBV5-1 to TRBJ2-6; 7 bases fit TRBD2. This CDR3 contains 16 residues. From germline, CDR1 is SGHRS and CDR2 YFSETQ. Trimming removed 4 bases from V and 0 bases from J; junction bases left unmatched: 4. CDR3: CASSGGDYSGANVLTF. DNA for the CDR3: TGCGCCAGCAGCGGCGGGGACTACTCTGGGGCCAACGTCCTGACTTTC.

This clonotype came up many times. The chain employs TRBV6-1 and TRBJ1-2; TRBD1 might be the D (6 bases). Per the germline V gene, CDR1 is MNHNS and CDR2 is SASEGT. The CDR3 covers 15 residues. V was cut by 3 bases and J by 4 bases, with 15 bases left in between. The DNA for the CDR3 is TGTGCCAGCAGTGAGCTTCAGACAGGCGGCTATGGCTACACCTTC. This encodes CASSELQTGGYGYTF.

In the case of this clonotype: A much larger clonotype is one base distant, so this may be a read error. CDR3 region: CAGCGGGLAGAEQFF. In DNA, the CDR3 is TGTGCCGGCTGCGGGGGCGGACTAGCGGGAGCTGAGCAGTTCTTC. The rearrangement joins TRBV6-5 to TRBJ2-1; 13 bases map to TRBD2. The CDR3 covers 15 residues. Germline V CDR1 and CDR2: MNHEY, SVGAGI. After removal of 11 bases from V and 9 bases from J, the junction contained 13 bases not matched to a gene.

About this clonotype: An end of the junction differs from the germline gene, which may be a read error. This chain uses TRBV7-3 with TRBJ2-1; possible D gene TRBD2, 5 bases. The germline V gene has CDR1 SGHTA and CDR2 FQGTGA. This CDR3 is built from 14 residues. CDR3: CASSPASSYSEQFF. The CDR3 bases are TGTGCCAGCAGCCCGGCTAGCTCCTACAGTGAGCAGTTCTTC.

To note about this clonotype: A much larger clone sits a single nucleotide away, making a read error possible. This CDR3 fails to terminate in the conserved phenylalanine or tryptophan, so it likely reflects a read error. The chain is built from TRBV11-2 and TRBJ1-5; no definite D call. CDR1 SGHAT and CDR2 FQNNGV come from the germline V gene. Trimming removed 5 bases at V and 2 bases at J, with 13 bases between. This CDR3 spans 15 amino acids. The CDR3 region has the DNA TGTGCCAGCAGCCCAGAATTTGGGGGCAATCAGCCCCAGCATGTT. It specifies CASSPEFGGNQPQHV.

The V and J genes are TRBV20-1 and TRBJ2-7; TRBD2 aligns across 9 bases. The ends lost 5 bases at V and 7 bases at J; junction bases unmatched: 9. The CDR3 sequence is 13 residues long. CDR1 DFQATT and CDR2 SNEGSKA come from the germline V gene (reference sequence). The CDR3 protein is CSAASGGYNEQYF. The CDR3 DNA reads as TGCAGTGCTGCGAGCGGGGGGTACAATGAGCAGTACTTC.

In the case of this clonotype: A much larger clone is a single base away; this may be a read error. Lacking the conserved final phenylalanine or tryptophan, this CDR3 likely reflects a read error. The chain uses TRBV24-1 and TRBJ2-3; D is undetermined. Germline assignment: CDR1 KGHDR and CDR2 SFDVKD. Trimming stripped 6 bases from V and 3 bases from J, with 3 bases between. This CDR3 is 11 amino acids long. The CDR3 bases are TGTGCCACCAGTAATACAGATACGCAGTATTGT. It translates to CATSNTDTQYC.

This clonotype was detected ten times or more. The chain carries TRBV6-5 and TRBJ2-1; 11 positions match TRBD2. Germline trimming cut 2 bases from V and 0 bases from J; bases unmatched to any gene: 9. Germline CDR1 MNHEY, CDR2 SVGAGI. CDR3 length equals 19 residues. CDR3 nucleotides: TGTGCCAGCAGTTACGAGGCTAGCGGGAGGACACACTCCTACAATGAGCAGTTCTTC. Translating it yields CASSYEASGRTHSYNEQFF.

As regards this clonotype: This may arise from a read error, as a much more abundant clone is one base away. The chain has TRBV3-1 and TRBJ1-5; D unclear. The CDR3 loop spans 14 amino acids. With 1 base removed from V and 4 bases from J, the gap between germline ends came to 8 bases. The V gene's germline CDR1 is LGHDT and CDR2 YNNKEL (reference sequence). CDR3 in amino acids: CASSQGVPNQPQHF. The DNA for the CDR3 is TGTGCCAGCAGCCAAGGGGTCCCTAATCAGCCCCAGCATTTT.

This clonotype was counted at least ten times. CDR3 sequence: CASSPPSTDTQYF. The CDR3 nucleotides are TGTGCCAGCTCACCACCCAGCACAGATACGCAGTATTTT. The rearrangement links TRBV18 to TRBJ2-3; D is ambiguous. Trimming took off 0 bases at V and 0 bases at J, with 1 base between the two ends. Germline CDR1 reads KGHSH; CDR2 reads LQKENI. The CDR3 sequence is 13 residues long.

Only a few counts were recorded for this clonotype. The rearrangement joins TRBV29-1 to TRBJ2-5; D tentatively reads TRBD1 or TRBD2 (5 bases each). Germline V gene data show CDR1 as SQVTM and CDR2 as ANQGSEA. Trimming pared 7 bases from V and 3 bases from J, leaving 12 bases between. The CDR3 consists of 12 residues. In nucleotides, the CDR3 is TGCAGCGCCGGGACCTGGGAAGAGACCCAGTACTTC. It specifies CSAGTWEETQYF.

This clonotype has only a few counts. The chain couples TRBV5-1 to TRBJ2-1, with 11 bases aligning to TRBD2. Looked up from germline, CDR1 is SGHRS and CDR2 is YFSETQ. J was trimmed by 10 bases and V by 1 base; bases with no gene match: 19. The CDR3 consists of 19 residues. DNA for the CDR3: TGCGCCAGCAGCTTGAGGGGGAGGGCTCTACTAGCGGGAGAAAAGGAGCAGTTCTTC. It yields the protein CASSLRGRALLAGEKEQFF.

In this sample, this clonotype turned up many times. The chain joins TRBV29-1 to TRBJ2-1; D is unresolved. Trimming pared 6 bases from V and 0 bases from J, leaving 12 bases between. The CDR3 runs to 14 residues. Germline V gene data show CDR1 as SQVTM and CDR2 as ANQGSEA. CDR3 DNA: TGCAGCGTCGCCCCACAATTCTCCTACAATGAGCAGTTCTTC. It codes for CSVAPQFSYNEQFF.

Many counts were recorded for this clonotype. The chain uses TRBV6-5 and TRBJ1-1; D remains ambiguous. Germline values: CDR1 MNHEY, CDR2 SVGAGI. The length of the CDR3 is 11 residues. Deletions cut 6 bases from V and 6 bases from J, with 8 bases between. The CDR3 DNA reads as TGTGCCAGCAGAAGTCTCGCTGAAGCTTTCTTT. Encoded protein: CASRSLAEAFF.

The chain joins TRBV7-3 to TRBJ2-1; D call uncertain. Germline loops: CDR1 SGHTA, CDR2 FQGTGA. The CDR3 is made up of 14 amino acids. Deletions cut 5 bases from V and 7 bases from J, with 15 bases between. The CDR3 loop is CASSPGPTGNEQFF. Here the CDR3 DNA reads TGTGCCAGCAGCCCCGGCCCCACCGGGAATGAGCAGTTCTTC.

The chain is built from TRBV4-2 and TRBJ2-1; 9 nucleotides agree with TRBD2. This CDR3 is built from 20 residues. V gave up 0 bases and J gave up 6 bases; unmatched junction bases: 18. From germline, CDR1 is LGHNA and CDR2 YNFKEQ. The CDR3 here is CASSQDPLAGKIPTSNEQFF. In nucleotides, the CDR3 is TGTGCCAGCAGCCAAGATCCGCTAGCGGGAAAGATTCCTACAAGCAATGAGCAGTTCTTC.

This clonotype was seen a few times. The chain uses TRBV5-1 and TRBJ1-3; D possibly corresponds to TRBD1 (5 bases). Deletions cut 4 bases from V and 4 bases from J, with 12 bases between. Germline assignment: CDR1 SGHRS and CDR2 YFSETQ. The CDR3 loop spans 14 amino acids. The CDR3 region is CASSGDSHGNTIYF. CDR3 nucleotide sequence: TGCGCCAGCAGCGGTGACAGCCACGGAAACACCATATATTTT.

The chain recombines TRBV7-3 with TRBJ2-1; D is unresolved. Looked up from germline, CDR1 is SGHTA and CDR2 is FQGTGA. The CDR3 sequence is 16 residues long. Between the trimmed V and J ends, which lost 2 bases and 0 bases, there was a span of 11 bases. The CDR3 DNA reads as TGTGCCAGCAGCTTAGCTTCCGCTAGCTCCTACAATGAGCAGTTCTTC. It encodes CASSLASASSYNEQFF.

Remarks on this clonotype: A much bigger clone sits one base away, suggesting this may be a read error. The chain combines TRBV5-1 with TRBJ2-5; 11 positions agree with TRBD2. The better agreement between TRBJ2-1 and the DNA end casts doubt on the J call. This CDR3 has 16 residues. Germline V gives CDR1 SGHRS, CDR2 YFSETQ. This CDR3 reads CASSLMTSGIQETQFF. The CDR3 bases are TGCGCCAGCAGCTTAATGACTAGCGGGATACAAGAGACCCAGTTCTTC.

Regarding this clonotype: One end of the junction varies from germline; a read error may be responsible. This chain links TRBV6-1 with TRBJ2-2; D might be TRBD2 (5 bases). This CDR3 contains 14 residues. The germline V gene has CDR1 MNHNS and CDR2 SASEGT. The DNA for the CDR3 is TGTGCCAGCAGTGAGGTGGGCTCTACCGGGGAGCGGTTTTTT. It yields the protein CASSEVGSTGERFF.

This clonotype was detected ten times or more. CDR3: CASRQTPNEQFF. The CDR3 coding sequence is TGTGCCAGCAGACAGACCCCCAATGAGCAGTTCTTC. The gene calls are TRBV2 and TRBJ2-1, with no clear D. With 6 bases removed from V and 6 bases from J, the gap between germline ends came to 9 bases. The length of the CDR3 is 12 residues. Germline loops: CDR1 SNHLY, CDR2 FYNNEI.

In this sample, this clonotype turned up a few times. The chain employs TRBV7-9 and TRBJ1-1; TRBD1 matches at 9 bases. This CDR3 contains 15 residues. The germline V gene has CDR1 SEHNR and CDR2 FQNEAQ (reference sequence). V lost 1 base to trimming and J lost 5 bases; unmatched junction nucleotides: 5. CDR3 nucleotide sequence: TGTGCCAGCAGCTTAGATTGGGGACAGGGTACTGAAGCTTTCTTT. Translating it yields CASSLDWGQGTEAFF.

V gene TRBV20-1 combines with J gene TRBJ1-1; no definite D call. Germline CDR1 DFQATT, CDR2 SNEGSKA (reference sequence). This CDR3 spans 14 amino acids. V lost 2 bases, J lost 8 bases, and 18 bases lay in between. The CDR3 here is CSARPSRGSDEAFF. CDR3 nucleotides: TGCAGTGCTAGACCTTCCCGAGGATCGGACGAAGCTTTCTTT.

V is TRBV20-1 and J is TRBJ1-1; D possibly corresponds to TRBD1 (5 bases). The CDR3 consists of 14 residues. V was cut by 3 bases and J by 2 bases, with 13 bases left in between. Germline V gene sequence: CDR1 DFQATT, CDR2 SNEGSKA (reference sequence). CDR3 DNA sequence: TGCAGTGCTAGGTCCGGGACGGCTAACACTGAAGCTTTCTTT. It yields the protein CSARSGTANTEAFF.